The TCR beta chain under discussion was sequenced for a study of blood T cell repertoires in COVID-19. Study-level background: T cells, B-cell-depleted T cells, or PBMCs supplied cDNA or gDNA.

V shed 5 bases and J 0 bases; nucleotides not matched to a gene: 0. The CDR3 covers 15 residues. Germline values: CDR1 LNHDA, CDR2 SQIVND (reference sequence). The table came from immunoSEQ multiplex PCR; TCRdb's copy has only in-frame clones and leaves some out. The sample comprises about 98,000 clones, over 70% of which are singletons, and around 10% rests with the top ten. The material sequenced was peripheral blood. The chain couples TRBV19 to TRBJ2-2; TRBD2 matches at 10 bases. The TCR comes from a woman at least 80 years old with acute or convalescent COVID-19. CDR3 coding DNA: TGTGCCAGTAGTCTAGCGGGAGCGAACACCGGGGAGCTGTTTTTT. Translated: CASSLAGANTGELFF.